The entry that follows covers one TCR beta chain sequence. Assay: immunoSEQ multiplex PCR; the TCRdb copy retains only in-frame clones and omits some. The table includes 350,000 to 450,000 clones, about 88% detected once. The data are from a study of blood T cell repertoires in COVID-19. The CDR3 length is 14 residues. V trimming: 4 bases; J trimming: 3 bases; junction bases outside the gene matches: 3. Germline V gene lookup returns CDR1 SGHRS and CDR2 YFSETQ. The chain joins TRBV5-1 to TRBJ2-3; 9 nucleotides agree with TRBD1. This receptor was taken from a woman aged 60 to 75 with COVID-19, enrolled during active disease. The sample was peripheral blood. CDR3 sequence reads: CASSPGTGTDTQYF. CDR3 DNA sequence: TGCGCCAGCAGCCCGGGGACAGGGACAGATACGCAGTATTTT.